This T cell receptor (beta chain) originates from a study of cytomegalovirus exposure and HLA in healthy donors. This CDR3 region has 13 residues. Trimming took off 2 bases at V and 6 bases at J, with 10 bases between the two ends. CDR1 and CDR2 from the germline V gene are MNHNY and SVGAGI (reference sequence). PCR amplification relied on 60 Vbeta primers (plus 13 Jbeta primers). Clones were read by immunoSEQ multiplex PCR, and TCRdb kept only the in-frame ones, dropping some. The sample holds approximately 120,000 clones, 74% seen once. This clonotype was obtained from a human donor in good health. The rearrangement links TRBV6-6 to TRBJ1-1, with D tentatively TRBD1 (6 bases). The specimen sequenced was PBMCs. The CDR3 here is CASSYRSGAEAFF. The CDR3 nucleotides are TGTGCCAGCAGTTACCGTTCAGGGGCTGAAGCTTTCTTT.